This T cell receptor (beta chain) originates from a study of blood T cell repertoires in COVID-19. Here immunoSEQ multiplex PCR was the method, and the copy in TCRdb shows in-frame clones only, minus some. The profile shows about 190,000 clones, around 80% of them singletons. With V trimmed by 4 bases and J by 8 bases, 10 bases remained unmatched. The CDR3 extends over 15 amino acids. The germline V gene encodes CDR1 SGHTA and CDR2 FQGNSA. The chain is built from TRBV7-2 and TRBJ2-2; 7 bases map to TRBD1. The source of this sequence is a woman between 50 and 59 years old with acute or convalescent COVID-19. Specimen: peripheral blood. This CDR3 reads CASSSGPKGAGELFF. In DNA, the CDR3 is TGTGCCAGCAGCTCTGGACCCAAGGGGGCGGGGGAGCTGTTTTTT. Combining the CDR3 with reference TRBV7-2 and TRBJ2-2 gives the whole variable domain GAGVSQSPSNKVTEKGKDVELRCDPISGHTALYWYRQSLGQGLEFLIYFQGNSAPDKSGLPSDRFSAERTGGSVSTLTIQRTQQEDSAVYLCASSSGPKGAGELFFGEGSRLTVL.